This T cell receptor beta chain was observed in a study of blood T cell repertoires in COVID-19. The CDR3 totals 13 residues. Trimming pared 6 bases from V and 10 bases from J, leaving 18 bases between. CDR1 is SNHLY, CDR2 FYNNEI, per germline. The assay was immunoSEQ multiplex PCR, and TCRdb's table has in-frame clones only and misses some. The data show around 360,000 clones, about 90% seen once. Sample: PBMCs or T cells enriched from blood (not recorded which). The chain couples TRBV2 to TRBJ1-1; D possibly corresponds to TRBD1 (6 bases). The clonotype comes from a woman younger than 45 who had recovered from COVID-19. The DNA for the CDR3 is TGTGCCAGCAGAAGGGACAATCAGAGGGGAGCTTTCTTT. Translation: CASRRDNQRGAFF.